The 26 T cell receptor beta chains listed next were all sequenced from one sample in a study of cytomegalovirus exposure and HLA in healthy donors. With 60 Vbeta and 13 Jbeta primers, the PCR was carried out. The protocol was immunoSEQ multiplex PCR, while the TCRdb copy is restricted to in-frame clones and leaves out a portion. The table has under 100,000 clones, more than 60% seen once. Sequencing was done on a sample of PBMCs. The receptors shown here come from a man between 18 and 29 years old in good health and CMV-seropositive.

The chain links TRBV6-4 to TRBJ1-5, with 7 nucleotides matching TRBD1. Germline CDR1 reads MRHNA; CDR2 reads SNTAGT. The CDR3 length is 15 residues. Trimming took 6 bases from V and 1 from J; bases not matched to a gene: 6. The CDR3 is CASRETGSSNQPQHF. DNA for the CDR3: TGTGCCAGCAGGGAGACAGGGTCGAGCAATCAGCCCCAGCATTTT.

The chain joins TRBV6-5 to TRBJ1-1, with a tentative D call TRBD1 (5 bases). CDR1 is MNHEY, CDR2 SVGAGI, per germline. The CDR3 length is 14 residues. The V and J ends lost 0 bases and 5 bases respectively, with 10 bases between them. DNA of the CDR3: TGTGCCAGCAGTTACTCGAGTAAGGGGACTGAAGCTTTCTTT. Amino acids: CASSYSSKGTEAFF.

This clone was picked up a small number of times. The J gene is TRBJ1-5, the V gene TRBV4-1; 7 bases line up with TRBD1. The CDR3 is made up of 14 amino acids. Germline CDR1 MGHRA, CDR2 YSYEKL. V gave up 6 bases and J gave up 6 bases; unmatched junction bases: 8. CDR3 DNA sequence: TGCGCCAGCAGGGCGACAGGGTTTCGTCAGCCCCAGCATTTT. This gives the protein CASRATGFRQPQHF.

The chain has TRBV6-4 and TRBJ2-2, with 10 bases fitting TRBD1. V lost 6 bases and J lost 3; bases outside the gene matches: 4. Germline lookup yields CDR1 MRHNA and CDR2 SNTAGT. This CDR3 comprises 15 residues. CDR3 DNA: TGTGCCAGCAGAAGACAGGGGGCGTACACCGGGGAGCTGTTTTTT. Translation gives CASRRQGAYTGELFF.

This sequence joins TRBV5-1 and TRBJ1-2; 9 nucleotides line up with TRBD1. The junction had 1 base not matched to a gene; V was cut back by 4 bases and J by 3 bases. The germline V gene encodes CDR1 SGHRS and CDR2 YFSETQ. The CDR3 loop spans 13 amino acids. CDR3 coding DNA: TGCGCCAGCAGCCGGGACAGGGACTATGGCTACACCTTC. This translates into CASSRDRDYGYTF.

This clone was found a few times. The chain has TRBV14 and TRBJ2-7, with 9 bases matching TRBD2. V lost 2 bases and J lost 6; bases outside the gene matches: 11. The germline V gene encodes CDR1 SGHDN and CDR2 FVKESK. The CDR3 covers 16 residues. CDR3 coding DNA: TGTGCCAGCAGCCAACCTCTATTAGCGGGAGTCGGCGAGCAGTACTTC. It yields the protein CASSQPLLAGVGEQYF.

V is TRBV29-1 and J is TRBJ2-7, with D unresolved. CDR1 and CDR2 from the germline V gene are SQVTM and ANQGSEA. The CDR3 is made up of 14 amino acids. The V end was cut by 4 bases, the J end by 2 bases, with 15 bases between. The CDR3 region is CSVGPPGVAYEQYF. The CDR3 DNA reads TGCAGCGTTGGCCCCCCCGGAGTAGCCTACGAGCAGTACTTC.

In this sample, this clone turned up a few times. V usage is TRBV29-1 and J usage is TRBJ2-5; perhaps TRBD2 as D (7 bases). There are 18 residues in the CDR3. CDR1 SQVTM and CDR2 ANQGSEA come from the germline V gene. V gave up 2 bases and J gave up 2 bases, with 24 bases separating them. This chain's CDR3 is CSVETARPGGALQETQYF. CDR3 nucleotides: TGCAGCGTTGAAACCGCAAGGCCGGGGGGCGCGTTGCAAGAGACCCAGTACTTC.

The CDR3 sequence: CASSGGGVGETQYF. CDR3 nucleotides: TGCGCCAGCAGTGGGGGGGGAGTGGGAGAGACCCAGTACTTC. The chain employs TRBV10-2 and TRBJ2-5; TRBD2 matches 7 bases. The trim removed 4 bases at V and 4 bases at J, leaving 6 bases unmatched. The CDR3 sequence is 14 residues long. Germline loops: CDR1 WSHSY, CDR2 SAAADI.

The chain recombines TRBV15 with TRBJ2-5, with 8 bases lining up with TRBD1. The V gene's germline CDR1 is LNHNV and CDR2 YYDKDF (reference sequence). This CDR3 has 15 amino acids. With 3 bases clipped from V and 5 bases from J, the junction kept 8 bases outside the gene matches. CDR3 loop: CATSRQGAEGETQYF. CDR3 nucleotide sequence: TGTGCCACCAGCAGGCAGGGGGCGGAAGGGGAGACCCAGTACTTC. Using reference TRBV15 and TRBJ2-5 for the parts outside the CDR3, the full variable domain is DAMVIQNPRYQVTQFGKPVTLSCSQTLNHNVMYWYQQKSSQAPKLLFHYYDKDFNNEADTPDNFQSRRPNTSFCFLDIRSPGLGDTAMYLCATSRQGAEGETQYFGPGTRLLVL.

This clone has more than one count but fewer than ten. V and J are TRBV6-5 and TRBJ1-1; the match to TRBD1 covers 10 bases. The V and J ends lost 4 bases and 4 bases, in that order; junction bases with no gene match: 3. In germline, CDR1 is MNHEY, CDR2 SVGAGI. This CDR3 is built from 14 residues. This CDR3 is CASSLRTGGTEAFF. CDR3 coding DNA: TGTGCCAGCAGTTTGCGGACAGGGGGCACTGAAGCTTTCTTT.

V gene TRBV5-4 combines with J gene TRBJ1-3, with 7 bases fitting TRBD1. The CDR3 runs to 15 residues. Per the germline V gene, CDR1 is SGHNT and CDR2 is YYREEE (reference sequence). V dropped 7 bases and J dropped 4; count of bases not matched to a gene: 11. The CDR3 DNA sequence: TGTGCCAGCGGACCTCAAACAGGGGCCGGAAACACCATATATTTT. Its protein product is CASGPQTGAGNTIYF. The variable domain in full, completed from reference TRBV5-4 and TRBJ1-3, reads ETGVTQSPTHLIKTRGQQVTLRCSSQSGHNTVSWYQQALGQGPQFIFQYYREEENGRGNFPPRFSGLQFPNYSSELNVNALELDDSALYLCASGPQTGAGNTIYFGEGSWLTVV.

V usage is TRBV5-1 and J usage is TRBJ2-5, with TRBD1 matching 12 bases. CDR3 length: 16 amino acids. V gave up 1 base and J gave up 4 bases; unmatched junction bases: 5. Germline lookup yields CDR1 SGHRS and CDR2 YFSETQ. Here the CDR3 reads CASSLPGTGGPETQYF. For the CDR3, the DNA is TGCGCCAGCAGCTTGCCCGGGACAGGGGGCCCAGAGACCCAGTACTTC.

The J gene is TRBJ1-5, the V gene TRBV4-1; D is possibly TRBD1 (5 bases). The germline V gene has CDR1 MGHRA and CDR2 YSYEKL. This CDR3 is 16 amino acids long. V was clipped by 4 bases and J by 1 base, with 14 bases between them. The CDR3 reads CASSRKWGDSNQPQHF. CDR3 nucleotides: TGCGCCAGCAGCCGTAAATGGGGGGACAGCAATCAGCCCCAGCATTTT.

The V gene is TRBV30, the J gene TRBJ2-5, with D perhaps matching TRBD1 (6 bases). The germline V and J ends were trimmed by 1 base and 4 bases, with 7 bases remaining between them. The CDR3 contains 12 residues. Per the germline V gene, CDR1 is GTSNPN and CDR2 is SVGIG (reference sequence). CDR3 in DNA: TGTGCCTGGAGTGAAGGGGGAGAGACCCAGTACTTC. Amino acids: CAWSEGGETQYF.

The J gene is TRBJ2-5, the V gene TRBV5-1; D is possibly TRBD2 (5 bases). The germline gives CDR1 SGHRS, CDR2 YFSETQ. V gave up 0 bases and J gave up 10 bases, with 13 bases separating them. The CDR3 is 13 residues long. The CDR3 DNA is TGCGCCAGCAGCTTGGCCGCCCGGGATGACCAGTACTTC. This encodes CASSLAARDDQYF.

The chain couples TRBV6-4 to TRBJ2-3; 9 bases match TRBD2. Unmatched junction bases numbered 9, after V lost 6 bases and J lost 2 bases. Germline V lookup: CDR1 MRHNA, CDR2 SNTAGT. This CDR3 contains 16 residues. DNA for the CDR3: TGTGCCAGCAGCTCATTTAGCGGGAGCCCCACAGATACGCAGTATTTT. Translation gives CASSSFSGSPTDTQYF.

This clone was seen a handful of times. This chain connects TRBV9 to TRBJ2-3; 8 positions agree with TRBD2. The germline V gene has CDR1 SGDLS and CDR2 YYNGEE. This CDR3 has 16 residues. Trimming took 0 bases from V and 6 from J; bases not matched to a gene: 9. CDR3 loop: CASSVVGAGDSDTQYF. In DNA form, the CDR3 reads TGTGCCAGCAGCGTAGTAGGAGCGGGAGATTCTGATACGCAGTATTTT.

The chain recombines TRBV6-5 with TRBJ2-5, with D tentatively TRBD2 (5 bases). The length of the CDR3 is 14 residues. V was pared by 4 bases and J by 0 bases, with 9 bases between. Germline V CDR1 and CDR2: MNHEY, SVGAGI. CDR3 residues: CASSFRRNQETQYF. For the CDR3, the DNA is TGTGCCAGCAGTTTTCGGAGGAACCAAGAGACCCAGTACTTC.

This CDR3 reads CASSRQQGIYEQYF. CDR3 nucleotide sequence: TGTGCCAGCAGCCGCCAACAGGGAATTTACGAGCAGTACTTC. The V call is TRBV6-1, the J call TRBJ2-7; tentative D call: TRBD1 (6 bases). The V end lost 6 bases, the J end lost 4 bases, and 16 bases lay between the germline ends. CDR1 and CDR2 from the germline V gene are MNHNS and SASEGT. The CDR3 has 14 residues.

The count of this clone is one. This chain uses TRBV11-2 with TRBJ2-7, with 8 bases identical to TRBD1. Germline V gives CDR1 SGHAT, CDR2 FQNNGV. The junction had 8 bases not matched to a gene; V was cut back by 1 base and J by 6 bases. This CDR3 is 15 amino acids long. CDR3 nucleotides: TGTGCCAGCAGCTTAGGCGGACAGGGTAACTCCGAGCAGTACTTC. Residues: CASSLGGQGNSEQYF. The whole variable domain, filled in from reference TRBV11-2 and TRBJ2-7, reads EAGVAQSPRYKIIEKRQSVAFWCNPISGHATLYWYQQILGQGPKLLIQFQNNGVVDDSQLPKDRFSAERLKGVDSTLKIQPAKLEDSAVYLCASSLGGQGNSEQYFGPGTRLTVT.

Here the CDR3 DNA reads TGCAGCGTTGTAAGAGGGAGGGCCGACACAGATACGCAGTATTTT. This translates into CSVVRGRADTDTQYF. The rearrangement uses TRBV29-1 and TRBJ2-3; 7 nucleotides match TRBD2. In germline, CDR1 is SQVTM, CDR2 ANQGSEA. With 4 bases clipped from V and 2 bases from J, the junction kept 9 bases outside the gene matches. The CDR3 is 15 residues long.

This clone has only one observation. The V and J genes are TRBV5-1 and TRBJ2-5, with a weak D call TRBD2 (6 bases). Trimming took off 3 bases at V and 4 bases at J, with 13 bases between the two ends. CDR3 size: 14 residues. Per germline, CDR1 SGHRS and CDR2 YFSETQ. The CDR3 spells CASSSGAGGETQYF. The CDR3 region has the DNA TGCGCCAGCAGCTCCGGAGCCGGGGGAGAGACCCAGTACTTC.

The J gene is TRBJ2-7, the V gene TRBV6-5, with 11 bases fitting TRBD1. The V gene's germline CDR1 is MNHEY and CDR2 SVGAGI. This CDR3 comprises 15 residues. V shed 5 bases, J shed 2 bases, and the junction held 5 bases outside the gene matches. CDR3 bases: TGTGCCAGCAGTATGGGACAGGGGGTCCCCTACGAGCAGTACTTC. Its translation is CASSMGQGVPYEQYF.

The chain links TRBV19 to TRBJ2-7; no clear D. This CDR3 spans 13 amino acids. Looked up from germline, CDR1 is LNHDA and CDR2 is SQIVND (reference sequence). The V end was cut by 11 bases, the J end by 3 bases, with 17 bases between. The chain's CDR3 is CAPMGRFVYEQYF. In nucleotides, the CDR3 is TGTGCCCCCATGGGCAGGTTTGTCTACGAGCAGTACTTC.

This clone has a single count. CDR3 protein: CSVGRTSGSLKQFF. In DNA, the CDR3 is TGCAGCGTTGGCCGGACTAGCGGGAGCTTAAAACAGTTCTTC. The rearrangement uses TRBV29-1 and TRBJ2-1; 13 positions agree with TRBD2. This CDR3 region has 14 residues. The germline gives CDR1 SQVTM, CDR2 ANQGSEA. The J segment lost 13 bases and the V segment lost 4 bases, leaving 10 bases of the junction unmatched.